This TCR beta chain was retrieved from a study of Ad26.COV2.S vaccination and SARS-CoV-2 variants (dated by TCRdb to the early 2020s). Turning to the overall study: Vaccine-arm donors came from COV1001, a multicentre, randomized, double-blind, placebo-controlled phase I-IIa trial of Ad26.COV2.S in healthy adults. Trial participants were randomized into five groups of five: low-dose or high-dose Ad26.COV2.S given once or twice, or placebo on both occasions. Throughout the experiments and outcome assessment, investigators stayed blinded to trial group allocation. The specificity and breadth of SARS-CoV-2-reactive T cell receptors after Ad26.COV2.S vaccination were assessed by TCRbeta repertoire sequencing. Ad26.COV2.S was administered intramuscularly at a dose of 5x10^10 or 1x10^11 viral particles, either as one shot or as two shots given 56 days apart. The TCR-sequenced set comprised approximately 30 samples: some 19 Ad26.COV2.S vaccine recipients, 5 placebo recipients and 8 SARS-CoV-2 convalescent individuals. The paper as a whole reports these results and caveats: The authors noted that total T cell responses may have been underestimated by the TCR breadth and depth analyses. Vaccine and placebo recipients had comparable non-spike TCR breadth, which fits with the vaccine containing only spike. The study was not powered for comparison of responses between vaccine doses or regimens. After vaccination, spike-specific CD8+ and CD4+ T cell responses were reported to show substantial breadth. Spike-specific TCR breadth was higher in Ad26.COV2.S recipients than in placebo recipients (P = 0.0014).

This clone has a handful of counts. Its binding antigen is unknown. Per-nucleotide qualities are absent, and no much larger clonotype sits a single base away. The immunoSEQ Assay was the method used to sequence TCRbeta CDR3 regions. After extraction, genomic DNA underwent amplification by bias-controlled multiplex PCR, followed by high-throughput sequencing. As for how the authors treated the data: To quantify the absolute abundance of every unique TCRbeta CDR3 region, sequences were collapsed and filtered. T cell fraction was estimated by normalizing TCRbeta template counts to usable DNA, which was measured by amplifying reference genes present in all nucleated cells. Repertoire TCRs were annotated as SARS-CoV-2-specific when V gene, CDR3 amino acid sequence and J gene were exactly matched to a known reactive TCR set. The reference SARS-CoV-2 TCR set came from MIRA and was filtered for enrichment in COVID-19-positive ImmuneCODE repertoires, removing public or cross-reactive TCRs. Drawing on the MIRA antigens, annotated TCRs were analysed further at the level of specific ORF or position within ORF. Breadth was defined as the number of annotated unique rearrangements divided by the total number of unique productive rearrangements, and depth was defined as the summed frequency of the annotated unique rearrangements. Two-sided Wilcoxon rank-sum tests were used to compare TCR breadth between groups. TCRdb carries this immuneACCESS record with in-frame sequences only. Its versions omit some clonotypes, under half of them owing to an unresolved V gene in the studies checked, with the rest unexplained. V, J and clone size are taken as reported in that table, and D and trimming were inferred from the DNA itself. The sample table contains 250,000 or so clones; only one count was recorded for roughly 87% of them. Approximately 3% of the sample is in the top ten clones.

Taken from cysteine to phenylalanine, the CDR3 has 15 residues. The only DNA kept is the CDR3, 45 bases in frame from the first base. For this chain, trimming is 3 bases at the V end and 6 bases at the J end, and the number of junction bases without a gene match is 4. Per the germline V gene, SGHRS is the CDR1 and YFSETQ is the CDR2. What this sample's treatment or condition label stands for: 15 to 20 received Ad26.COV2.S at low or high dose, single or two shots; roughly five received placebo; per-sample allocation not given. For vaccine and placebo recipients, the sequenced repertoires came from samples collected on day 63 after the first injection. Between 29 July and 7 August 2020, Cohort 1b enrolled about two dozen adults aged 18-55 years at one site in Boston, USA. Ad26.COV2.S was a replication-incompetent adenovirus type 26 vector that expressed a prefusion-stabilized SARS-CoV-2 spike protein derived from the original Wuhan strain.

The clonotype was recovered from a person aged 18-65 years who received the Ad26.COV2.S COVID-19 vaccine or a placebo. The material was peripheral blood, obtained in a trial of Ad26.COV2.S vaccine versus placebo. Here the chain combines TRBV5-1 and TRBJ2-2, with 11 central nucleotides matching TRBD1. DNA sequence: TGCGCCAGCAGCTCCGGGACAGGGGGTCCCGGGGAGCTGTTTTTT. Translated, it reads CASSSGTGGPGELFF. Reference TRBV5-1 and TRBJ2-2 proteins supply the regions before and after the CDR3; the full variable domain is: KAGVTQTPRYLIKTRGQQVTLSCSPISGHRSVSWYQQTPGQGLQFLFEYFSETQRNKGNFPGRFSGRQFSNSRSEMNVSTLELGDSALYLCASSSGTGGPGELFFGEGSRLTVL.